The 10 T cell receptor beta chains below come from one sample, sequenced in a study of cytomegalovirus exposure and HLA in healthy donors. The data were produced by immunoSEQ multiplex PCR, yet TCRdb's version contains in-frame clones alone and is incomplete. The profile shows over 150,000 clones, 80% to 85% of them singletons. What was sequenced was PBMCs. These receptors all stem from a woman aged 18 to 35 in good health and CMV-seropositive.

This sequence joins TRBV28 and TRBJ1-2, with TRBD1 matching over 7 bases. V dropped 6 bases and J dropped 9; count of bases not matched to a gene: 13. This CDR3 region has 14 residues. Germline CDR1 is MDHEN and CDR2 is SYDVKM. The chain's CDR3 is CASSRGQDSSSYTF. The DNA of the CDR3 is TGTGCCAGCAGCCGCGGACAGGATAGTTCTAGCTACACCTTC.

This rearrangement joins TRBV6-4 to TRBJ1-2; D is perhaps TRBD1 (6 bases). CDR3 length equals 15 residues. Trimming took off 3 bases at V and 7 bases at J, with 18 bases between the two ends. Per the germline V gene, CDR1 is MRHNA and CDR2 is SNTAGT. CDR3 region: CASSESPHRDRGYTF. For the CDR3, the DNA is TGTGCCAGCAGTGAATCCCCTCACAGGGATCGTGGCTACACCTTC.

This chain uses TRBV6-5 with TRBJ1-1; the D is unclear. The germline V gene encodes CDR1 MNHEY and CDR2 SVGAGI. The ends were cut back, 10 bases at V and 11 bases at J, with 23 bases in the middle. The CDR3 length is 13 residues. CDR3 in amino acids: CATYRNYPNGAFF. The CDR3 DNA reads TGTGCCACCTATCGGAACTACCCGAACGGGGCTTTCTTT.

There are a few counts of this clone. V and J are TRBV7-3 and TRBJ2-3; 7 bases are a match to TRBD1. V trimming: 5 bases; J trimming: 5 bases; junction bases outside the gene matches: 4. The germline CDR1 and CDR2 sequences are SGHTA and FQGTGA. The CDR3 spans 13 residues. CDR3 loop: CASSARDRDTQYF. The CDR3, as DNA: TGTGCCAGCAGCGCACGGGACAGAGATACGCAGTATTTT.

The chain carries TRBV5-1 and TRBJ2-1, with D tentatively TRBD2 (5 bases). This CDR3 contains 14 residues. Germline V lookup: CDR1 SGHRS, CDR2 YFSETQ. The germline V and J ends were trimmed by 3 bases and 1 base, with 8 bases remaining between them. This CDR3 reads CASSWPGSYNEQFF. Here the CDR3 DNA reads TGCGCCAGCAGCTGGCCGGGGTCCTACAATGAGCAGTTCTTC.

The J gene is TRBJ1-5, the V gene TRBV4-1; maybe TRBD1 (5 bases). The CDR3 sequence is 16 residues long. Trimming removed 3 bases at V and 4 bases at J, with 16 bases between. Germline CDR1 MGHRA, CDR2 YSYEKL. CDR3 DNA sequence: TGCGCCAGCAGCCAGGAGTCGGGGGTCGTGAATCAGCCCCAGCATTTT. This gives the protein CASSQESGVVNQPQHF.

The V gene is TRBV5-1, the J gene TRBJ2-6; TRBD1 might be the D (6 bases). Germline V gene lookup returns CDR1 SGHRS and CDR2 YFSETQ. The CDR3 is 15 amino acids. V shed 4 bases and J shed 1 base, with 9 bases lying between them. The CDR3, as DNA: TGCGCCAGCAGCCCCACAGGGTCTGGGGCCAACGTCCTGACTTTC. Translating gives CASSPTGSGANVLTF.

The chain has TRBV7-9 and TRBJ1-2; the D gene is possibly TRBD1 (5 bases). CDR1 is SEHNR, CDR2 FQNEAQ, per germline (reference sequence). The V gene lost 3 bases and the J gene lost 2 bases, with 13 bases spanning the gap. This CDR3 spans 15 amino acids. In nucleotides, the CDR3 is TGTGCCAGCAGCTTCAAGGGGTACGAAAACTATGGCTACACCTTC. Translation gives CASSFKGYENYGYTF. Full variable domain (outside the CDR3, taken from reference TRBV7-9 and TRBJ1-2): DTGVSQNPRHKITKRGQNVTFRCDPISEHNRLYWYRQTLGQGPEFLTYFQNEAQLEKSRLLSDRFSAERPKGSFSTLEIQRTEQGDSAMYLCASSFKGYENYGYTFGSGTRLTVV.

In DNA form, the CDR3 reads TGTGCCAGCACTACATTCCGGGGACAGGGGCAAATAGATACGCAGTATTTT. Translated: CASTTFRGQGQIDTQYF. V gene TRBV5-6 combines with J gene TRBJ2-3, with TRBD1 identical over 10 bases. The junction had 15 bases not matched to a gene; V was cut back by 6 bases and J by 5 bases. This CDR3 is 17 amino acids long. CDR1 and CDR2 from the germline V gene are SGHDT and YYEEEE. Drawing the rest from reference TRBV5-6 and TRBJ2-3, the complete variable domain is DAGVTQSPTHLIKTRGQQVTLRCSPKSGHDTVSWYQQALGQGPQFIFQYYEEEERQRGNFPDRFSGHQFPNYSSELNVNALLLGDSALYLCASTTFRGQGQIDTQYFGPGTRLTVL.

The CDR3 DNA reads as TGTGCCAGCAGCTTGGCCGAGGGCAGGGGGCGTAGAACTGAAGCTTTCTTT. Protein sequence: CASSLAEGRGRRTEAFF. This chain connects TRBV5-6 to TRBJ1-1; 8 bases map to TRBD1. There are 17 residues in the CDR3. J was trimmed by 5 bases and V by 0 bases; bases with no gene match: 12. The germline V gene encodes CDR1 SGHDT and CDR2 YYEEEE. The full variable domain, its missing parts supplied by reference TRBV5-6 and TRBJ1-1, is DAGVTQSPTHLIKTRGQQVTLRCSPKSGHDTVSWYQQALGQGPQFIFQYYEEEERQRGNFPDRFSGHQFPNYSSELNVNALLLGDSALYLCASSLAEGRGRRTEAFFGQGTRLTVV.